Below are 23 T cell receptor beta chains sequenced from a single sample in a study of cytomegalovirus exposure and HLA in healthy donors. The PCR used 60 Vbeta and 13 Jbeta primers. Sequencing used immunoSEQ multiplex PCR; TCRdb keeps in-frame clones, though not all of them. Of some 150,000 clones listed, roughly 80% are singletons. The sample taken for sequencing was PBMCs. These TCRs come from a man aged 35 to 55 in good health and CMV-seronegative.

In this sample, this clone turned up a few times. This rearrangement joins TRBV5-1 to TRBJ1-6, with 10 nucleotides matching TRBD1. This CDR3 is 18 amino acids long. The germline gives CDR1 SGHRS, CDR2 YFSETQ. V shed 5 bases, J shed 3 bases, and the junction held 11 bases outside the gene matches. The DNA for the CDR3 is TGCGCCAGCAGTTCCGGGACAGGGGTCTCCTTCTATAATTCACCCCTCCACTTT. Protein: CASSSGTGVSFYNSPLHF.

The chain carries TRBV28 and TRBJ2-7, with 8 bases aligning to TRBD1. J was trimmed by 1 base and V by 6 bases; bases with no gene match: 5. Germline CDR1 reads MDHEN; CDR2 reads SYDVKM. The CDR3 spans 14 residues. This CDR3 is CASSQQGGSYEQYF. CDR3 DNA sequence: TGTGCCAGCAGCCAACAGGGGGGATCCTACGAGCAGTACTTC.

CDR3 sequence (DNA): TGTGCCAGCAGGTTGGACAGGATCACTGAAGCTTTCTTT. Its protein product is CASRLDRITEAFF. V and J are TRBV7-2 and TRBJ1-1; 7 bases agree with TRBD1. After removal of 6 bases from V and 4 bases from J, the junction contained 5 bases not matched to a gene. Looked up from germline, CDR1 is SGHTA and CDR2 is FQGNSA. The CDR3 covers 13 residues.

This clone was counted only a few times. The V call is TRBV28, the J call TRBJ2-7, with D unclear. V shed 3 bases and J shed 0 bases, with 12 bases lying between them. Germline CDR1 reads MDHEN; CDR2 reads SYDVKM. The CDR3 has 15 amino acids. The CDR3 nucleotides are TGTGCCAGCAGTTTCGCAGCGAAGAGCTCCTACGAGCAGTACTTC. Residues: CASSFAAKSSYEQYF. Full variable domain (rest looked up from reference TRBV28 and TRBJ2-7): DVKVTQSSRYLVKRTGEKVFLECVQDMDHENMFWYRQDPGLGLRLIYFSYDVKMKEKGDIPEGYSVSREKKERFSLILESASTNQTSMYLCASSFAAKSSYEQYFGPGTRLTVT.

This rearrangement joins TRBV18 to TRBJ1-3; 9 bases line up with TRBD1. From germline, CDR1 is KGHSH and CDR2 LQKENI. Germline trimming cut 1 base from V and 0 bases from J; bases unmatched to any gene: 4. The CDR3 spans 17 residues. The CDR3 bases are TGTGCCAGCTCACCACTCAGACAGGGGGGCTCTGGAAACACCATATATTTT. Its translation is CASSPLRQGGSGNTIYF.

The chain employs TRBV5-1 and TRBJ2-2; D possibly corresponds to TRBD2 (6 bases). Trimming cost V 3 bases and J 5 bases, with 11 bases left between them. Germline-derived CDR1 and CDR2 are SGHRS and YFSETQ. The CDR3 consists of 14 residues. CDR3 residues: CASSSGLTTGELFF. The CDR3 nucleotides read TGCGCCAGCAGCTCTGGACTAACAACCGGGGAGCTGTTTTTT.

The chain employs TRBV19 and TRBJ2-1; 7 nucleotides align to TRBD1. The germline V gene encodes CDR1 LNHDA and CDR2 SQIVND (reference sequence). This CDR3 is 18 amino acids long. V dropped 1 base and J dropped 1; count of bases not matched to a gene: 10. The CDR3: CASSIGRAGGSSYNEQFF. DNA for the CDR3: TGTGCCAGTAGTATAGGCCGAGCAGGGGGTTCGTCCTACAATGAGCAGTTCTTC.

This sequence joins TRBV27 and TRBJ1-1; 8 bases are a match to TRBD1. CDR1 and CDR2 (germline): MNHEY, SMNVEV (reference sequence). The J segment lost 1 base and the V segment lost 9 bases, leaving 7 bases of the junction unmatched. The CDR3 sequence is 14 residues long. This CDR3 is CASWYRGTNTEAFF. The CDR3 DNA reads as TGTGCCAGTTGGTACAGGGGGACGAACACTGAAGCTTTCTTT.

CDR3 sequence: CASSFSTGGETQYF. CDR3 DNA: TGCGCCAGCAGCTTCTCGACAGGGGGAGAGACCCAGTACTTC. V is TRBV5-1 and J is TRBJ2-5; 9 positions match TRBD1. This CDR3 contains 14 residues. In germline, CDR1 is SGHRS, CDR2 YFSETQ. V gave up 2 bases and J gave up 4 bases; unmatched junction bases: 3.

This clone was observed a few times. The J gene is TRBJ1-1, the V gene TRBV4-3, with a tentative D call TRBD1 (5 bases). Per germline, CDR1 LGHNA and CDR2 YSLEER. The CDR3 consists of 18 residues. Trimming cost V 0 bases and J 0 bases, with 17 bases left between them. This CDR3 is CASSQDTRGTGVNTEAFF. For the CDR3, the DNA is TGCGCCAGCAGCCAAGATACTAGAGGGACTGGGGTGAACACTGAAGCTTTCTTT.

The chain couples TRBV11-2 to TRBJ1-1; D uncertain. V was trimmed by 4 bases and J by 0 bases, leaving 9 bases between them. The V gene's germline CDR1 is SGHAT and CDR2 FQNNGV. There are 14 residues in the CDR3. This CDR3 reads CASSYTVMNTEAFF. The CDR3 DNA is TGTGCCAGCAGCTACACAGTAATGAACACTGAAGCTTTCTTT.

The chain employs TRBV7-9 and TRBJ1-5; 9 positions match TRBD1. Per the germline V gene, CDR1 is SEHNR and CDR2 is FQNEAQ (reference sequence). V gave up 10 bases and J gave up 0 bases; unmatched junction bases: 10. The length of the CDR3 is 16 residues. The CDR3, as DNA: TGTGCCACCTCGAAAACAGGGGGCCATAGCAATCAGCCCCAGCATTTT. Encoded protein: CATSKTGGHSNQPQHF.

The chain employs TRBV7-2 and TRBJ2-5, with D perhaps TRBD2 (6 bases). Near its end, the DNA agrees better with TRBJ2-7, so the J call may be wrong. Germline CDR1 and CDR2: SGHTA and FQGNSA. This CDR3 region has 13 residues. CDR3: CASSREISYEQYF. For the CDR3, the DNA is TGTGCCAGCAGCCGGGAGATCTCCTACGAGCAGTACTTC.

As DNA, the CDR3 is TGTGCCAGCAGCCAAGGGGACAAGCCTAACTATGGCTACACCTTC. This sequence encodes CASSQGDKPNYGYTF. The V and J genes are TRBV7-8 and TRBJ1-2; tentative D call: TRBD1 (6 bases). Germline CDR1 is SGHVS and CDR2 is FQNEAQ. CDR3 length: 15 residues. The V and J ends lost 5 bases and 0 bases respectively, with 13 bases between them.

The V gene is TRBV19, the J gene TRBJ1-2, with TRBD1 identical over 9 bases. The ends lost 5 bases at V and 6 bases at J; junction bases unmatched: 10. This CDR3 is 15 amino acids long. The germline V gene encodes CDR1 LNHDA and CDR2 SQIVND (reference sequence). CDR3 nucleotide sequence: TGTGCCAGTAGTTGGACAGGGGCTGTGTTAGATGGCTACACCTTC. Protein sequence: CASSWTGAVLDGYTF. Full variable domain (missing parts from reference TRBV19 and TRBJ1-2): DGGITQSPKYLFRKEGQNVTLSCEQNLNHDAMYWYRQDPGQGLRLIYYSQIVNDFQKGDIAEGYSVSREKKESFPLTVTSAQKNPTAFYLCASSWTGAVLDGYTFGSGTRLTVV.

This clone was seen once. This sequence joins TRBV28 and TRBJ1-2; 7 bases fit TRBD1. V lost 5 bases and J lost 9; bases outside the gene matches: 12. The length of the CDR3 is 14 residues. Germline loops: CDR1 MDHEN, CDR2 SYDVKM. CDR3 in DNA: TGTGCCAGCAGTAGCCTGGGACAGATGATGCGCTACACCTTC. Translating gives CASSSLGQMMRYTF.

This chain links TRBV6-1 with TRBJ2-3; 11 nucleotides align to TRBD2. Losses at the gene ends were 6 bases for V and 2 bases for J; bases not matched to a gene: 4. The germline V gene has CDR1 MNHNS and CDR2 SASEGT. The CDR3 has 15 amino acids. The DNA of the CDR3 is TGTGCCAGCAGAAGACTAGCGGGGAACACAGATACGCAGTATTTT. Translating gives CASRRLAGNTDTQYF.

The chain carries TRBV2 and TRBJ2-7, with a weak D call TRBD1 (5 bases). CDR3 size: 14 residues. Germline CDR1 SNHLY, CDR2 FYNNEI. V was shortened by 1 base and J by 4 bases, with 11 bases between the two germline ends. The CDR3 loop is CASSEGGSLYEQYF. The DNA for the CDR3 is TGTGCCAGCAGTGAAGGGGGCAGCCTTTACGAGCAGTACTTC.

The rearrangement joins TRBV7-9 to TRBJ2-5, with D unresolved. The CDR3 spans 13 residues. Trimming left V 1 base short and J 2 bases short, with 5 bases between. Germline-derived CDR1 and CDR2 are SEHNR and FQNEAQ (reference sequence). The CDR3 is CASSLVRQETQYF. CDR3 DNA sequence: TGTGCCAGCAGCTTAGTCAGACAAGAGACCCAGTACTTC.

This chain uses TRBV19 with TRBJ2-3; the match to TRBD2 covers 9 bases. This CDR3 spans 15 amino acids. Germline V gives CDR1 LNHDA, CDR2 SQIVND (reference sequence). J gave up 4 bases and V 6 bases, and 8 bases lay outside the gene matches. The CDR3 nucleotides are TGTGCCAGTAGGAGACTAGCGGCTAGCTCAGATACGCAGTATTTT. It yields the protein CASRRLAASSDTQYF.

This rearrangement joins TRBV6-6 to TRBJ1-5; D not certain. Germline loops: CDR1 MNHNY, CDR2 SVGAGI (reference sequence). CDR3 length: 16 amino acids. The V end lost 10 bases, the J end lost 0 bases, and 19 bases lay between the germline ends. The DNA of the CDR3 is TGTGCCACCAAGCCCGGGGATTTCGATAGCAATCAGCCCCAGCATTTT. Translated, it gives CATKPGDFDSNQPQHF.

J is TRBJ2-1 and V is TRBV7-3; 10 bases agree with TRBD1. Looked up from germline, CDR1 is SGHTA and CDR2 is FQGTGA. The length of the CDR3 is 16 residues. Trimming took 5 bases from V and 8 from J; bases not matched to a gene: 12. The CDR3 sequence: CASSRRDRGFFDEQFF. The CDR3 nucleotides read TGTGCCAGCAGCCGCCGGGACAGGGGCTTTTTCGATGAGCAGTTCTTC.

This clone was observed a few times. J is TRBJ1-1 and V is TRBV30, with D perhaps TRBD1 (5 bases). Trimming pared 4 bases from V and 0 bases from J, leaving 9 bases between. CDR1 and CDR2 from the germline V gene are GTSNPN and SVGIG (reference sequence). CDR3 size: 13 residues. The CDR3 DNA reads TGTGCCTGGAAGGGGCCGTTGAACACTGAAGCTTTCTTT. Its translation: CAWKGPLNTEAFF.